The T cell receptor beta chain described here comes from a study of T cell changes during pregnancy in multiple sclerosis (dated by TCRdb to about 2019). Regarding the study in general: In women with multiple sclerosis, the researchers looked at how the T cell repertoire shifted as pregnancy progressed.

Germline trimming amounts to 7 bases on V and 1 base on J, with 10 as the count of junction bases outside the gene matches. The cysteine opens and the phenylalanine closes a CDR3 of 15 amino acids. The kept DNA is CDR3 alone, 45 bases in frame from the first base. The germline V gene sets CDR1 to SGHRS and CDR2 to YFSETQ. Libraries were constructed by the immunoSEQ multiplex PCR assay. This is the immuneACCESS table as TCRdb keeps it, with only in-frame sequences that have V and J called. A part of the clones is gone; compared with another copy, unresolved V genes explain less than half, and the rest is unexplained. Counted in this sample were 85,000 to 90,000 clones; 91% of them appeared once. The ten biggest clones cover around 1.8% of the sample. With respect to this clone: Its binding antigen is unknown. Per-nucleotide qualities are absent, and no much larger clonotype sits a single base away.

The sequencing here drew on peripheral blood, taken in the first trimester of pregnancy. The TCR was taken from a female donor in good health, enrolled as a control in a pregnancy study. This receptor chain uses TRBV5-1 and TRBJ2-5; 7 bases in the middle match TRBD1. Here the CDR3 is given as CASGSTGVAQETQYF. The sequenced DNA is TGCGCCAGCGGTTCAACAGGGGTGGCCCAAGAGACCCAGTACTTC.